Listed below are T cell receptor beta chains from one sample, sequenced in a study of regulatory T cells in long-lasting Graves disease. TCRdb reanalysed the multiplex PCR reads using MiXCR and keeps one entry per CDR3 protein. In the table there are about 430,000 distinct CDR3 sequences, 21% of which are singletons. The source was peripheral blood mononuclear cells (PBMCs), collected when the disease was refractory, from a patient treated with antithyroid drugs. These TCRs come from a female donor with Graves disease. The CDR3 runs from the conserved cysteine through the conserved F or W. Not all rows give a size; the values are once, few, many and, for expanded clones, a class.

V: TRBV29-1
size: few
J: TRBJ1-2
CDR3: CSSREGVSGYTF

V: TRBV6-9
size: .
J: TRBJ2-7
CDR3: CASSWGDGGEQYF

V: TRBV2
size: many
J: TRBJ2-7
CDR3: CASSDRAGGPYEQYF

V: TRBV20-1
size: many
J: TRBJ1-1
CDR3: CSARQGLNTEAFF

V: TRBV2
size: many
J: TRBJ2-7
CDR3: CASSEETGPYEQYF

V: TRBV20-1
size: .
J: TRBJ2-6
CDR3: CSARLFSGANVLTF

V: TRBV20-1
size: .
J: TRBJ2-3
CDR3: CSAGDPSSGRSGGAQYF

V: TRBV2
size: .
J: TRBJ2-1
CDR3: CASTPTASSYNEQFF

V: TRBV10-3
size: many
J: TRBJ2-5
CDR3: CAISPGLSGREVETQYF

V: TRBV7-8
size: .
J: TRBJ2-5
CDR3: CASSLYGTGSYQETQYF

V: TRBV7-9
size: many
J: TRBJ1-2
CDR3: CASSSRPGGGRYYGYTF

V: TRBV12-3/TRBV12-4
size: .
J: TRBJ2-2
CDR3: CASSLESLISNTGELFF

V: TRBV20-1
size: .
J: TRBJ2-3
CDR3: CSASSTSSDTQYF

V: TRBV19
size: .
J: TRBJ2-5
CDR3: CASSTTAGTGEEAQYF

V: TRBV28
size: many
J: TRBJ2-7
CDR3: CASSFAQGASYEQYF

V: TRBV20-1
size: many
J: TRBJ1-1
CDR3: CSARAPDRGNTEAFF

V: TRBV7-3
size: few
J: TRBJ2-7
CDR3: CASSPSGKTVGLYF

V: TRBV6-1
size: .
J: TRBJ2-7
CDR3: CASSEAFWGAGGDYEQYF

V: TRBV12-3/TRBV12-4
size: .
J: TRBJ1-1
CDR3: CASSPRLGANTEAFF

V: TRBV28
size: few
J: TRBJ2-6
CDR3: CASLPGLRSGANVLTF

V: TRBV5-1
size: many
J: TRBJ1-1
CDR3: CASSLAAGWTEAFF

V: TRBV18
size: many
J: TRBJ2-7
CDR3: CASSRTGGANEQYF

V: TRBV6-1
size: few
J: TRBJ2-2
CDR3: CASSPGASEGGELFF